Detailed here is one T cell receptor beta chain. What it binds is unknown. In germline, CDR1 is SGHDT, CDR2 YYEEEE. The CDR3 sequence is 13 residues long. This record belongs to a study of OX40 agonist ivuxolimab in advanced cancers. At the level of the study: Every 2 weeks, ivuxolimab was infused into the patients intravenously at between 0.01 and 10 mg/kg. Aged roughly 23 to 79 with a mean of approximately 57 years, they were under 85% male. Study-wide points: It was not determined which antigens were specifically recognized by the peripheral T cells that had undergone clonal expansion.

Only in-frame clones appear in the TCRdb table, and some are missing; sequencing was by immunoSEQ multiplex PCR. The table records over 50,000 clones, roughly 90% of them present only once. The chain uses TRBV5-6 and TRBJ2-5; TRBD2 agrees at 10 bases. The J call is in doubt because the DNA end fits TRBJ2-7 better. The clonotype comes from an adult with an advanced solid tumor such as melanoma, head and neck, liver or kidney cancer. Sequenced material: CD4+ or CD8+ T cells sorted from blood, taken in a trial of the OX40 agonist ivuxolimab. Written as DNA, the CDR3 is TGTGCCAGCAGCTTGGGGACTAGCGGCGAGCAGTACTTC. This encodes CASSLGTSGEQYF.